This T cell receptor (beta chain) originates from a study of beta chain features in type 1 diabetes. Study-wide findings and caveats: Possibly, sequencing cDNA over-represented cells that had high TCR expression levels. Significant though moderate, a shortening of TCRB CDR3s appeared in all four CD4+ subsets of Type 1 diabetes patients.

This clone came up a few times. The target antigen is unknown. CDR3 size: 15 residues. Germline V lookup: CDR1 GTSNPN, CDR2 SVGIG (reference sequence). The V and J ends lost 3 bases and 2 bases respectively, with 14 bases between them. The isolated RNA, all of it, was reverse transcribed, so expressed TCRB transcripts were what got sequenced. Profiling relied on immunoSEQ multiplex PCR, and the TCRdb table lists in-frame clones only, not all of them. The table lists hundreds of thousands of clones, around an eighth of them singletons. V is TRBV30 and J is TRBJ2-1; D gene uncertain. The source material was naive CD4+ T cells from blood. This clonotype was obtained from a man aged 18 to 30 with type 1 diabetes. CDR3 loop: CAWRAPPGPYNEQFF. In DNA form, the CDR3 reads TGTGCCTGGAGGGCACCCCCGGGTCCCTACAATGAGCAGTTCTTC.